A single sample gave rise to the 9 T cell receptor beta chains below, sequenced in a study of identical twins (dated by TCRdb to 2016 to 2018). Library preparation employed 5' RACE. Sequencing instrument: Illumina HiSeq 2000. In TCRdb, the public reads were trimmed at Q25 with fastp and aligned with MiXCR, with productive beta chains retained. Every CDR3 protein is listed once, alongside the most common genes and DNA of its rows. The sample yields about 340,000 distinct CDR3 sequences; more than 9% were counted once. 7.2% of the sample rests with the top ten. The same data also went into a second study, on yellow fever vaccine responses in identical twins.

The sequenced material came from CD8+ T cells sorted from blood. These receptors originate from a woman aged 18-29 years in good health.

This clonotype was observed a handful of times. The chain uses TRBV9 and TRBJ2-7; 14 bases align to TRBD2. The CDR3 is 15 amino acids. V was clipped by 0 bases and J by 5 bases; unmatched bases: 1. CDR1 and CDR2 (germline): SGDLS, YYNGEE. CDR3 nucleotide sequence: TGTGCCAGCAGCGTAGCGGGACTAGCGGGAGACGAGCAGTACTTC. It is translated as CASSVAGLAGDEQYF.

This clonotype was counted only a few times. V gene TRBV7-8 combines with J gene TRBJ2-7; D may be TRBD1 (5 bases). CDR3 length equals 13 residues. The germline gives CDR1 SGHVS, CDR2 FQNEAQ. Trimming cost V 2 bases and J 6 bases, with 11 bases left between them. CDR3 in DNA: TGTGCCAGCAGCTTAAGGGGATCCATCGAGCAGTACGTC. Protein product: CASSLRGSIEQYV.

This clonotype was observed at least ten times. The chain couples TRBV12-3 or TRBV12-4 to TRBJ1-5; 9 nucleotides agree with TRBD1. The CDR3 runs to 15 residues. V lost 4 bases to trimming and J lost 3 bases; unmatched junction nucleotides: 4. CDR3 in DNA: TGTGCCAGCAGTTCGAGGACAGGGGACAATCAGCCCCAGCATTTT. It encodes CASSSRTGDNQPQHF.

This clonotype showed up many times. This chain uses TRBV28 with TRBJ2-3, with TRBD1 matching 7 bases. The CDR3 is 14 residues long. J gave up 3 bases and V 0 bases, and 0 bases lay outside the gene matches. Germline V gene lookup returns CDR1 MDHEN and CDR2 SYDVKM. CDR3 sequence: CASSLWGQTDTQYF. CDR3 DNA sequence: TGTGCCAGCAGTTTATGGGGACAGACAGATACGCAGTATTTT.

The chain is built from TRBV12-3 or TRBV12-4 and TRBJ1-5, with D uncertain. Deletions cut 5 bases from V and 3 bases from J, with 14 bases between. The CDR3 has 15 residues. CDR3 protein: CASSGQKTINQPQHF. In DNA form, the CDR3 reads TGTGCCAGCAGTGGGCAGAAGACTATCAATCAGCCCCAGCATTTT.

The sample holds a few counts of this clonotype. The chain links TRBV10-2 to TRBJ2-1; 7 bases fit TRBD2. CDR1 is WSHSY, CDR2 SAAADI, per germline. The CDR3 is made up of 14 amino acids. V shed 2 bases and J 8 bases; nucleotides not matched to a gene: 6. CDR3 residues: CASSEGGGVDEQFF. DNA for the CDR3: TGCGCCAGCAGTGAGGGGGGGGGAGTCGATGAGCAGTTCTTC.

Ten or more counts support this clonotype. V usage is TRBV9 and J usage is TRBJ2-1, with unresolved D. CDR3 size: 12 residues. V lost 0 bases to trimming and J lost 7 bases, with 5 bases between them. Germline assignment: CDR1 SGDLS and CDR2 YYNGEE. This CDR3 reads CASSVVSNEQFF. The CDR3 bases are TGTGCCAGCAGCGTAGTGAGTAATGAGCAGTTCTTC.

This clonotype was seen more than once but under ten times. The V call is TRBV7-9, the J call TRBJ1-1; D is uncertain. V lost 2 bases and J 1 base, leaving 8 bases between the germline ends. This CDR3 is 14 amino acids long. Per the germline V gene, CDR1 is SEHNR and CDR2 is FQNEAQ (reference sequence). In DNA, the CDR3 is TGTGCCAGCAGCTTAACTACCGGGAACACTGAAGCTTTCTTT. It translates to CASSLTTGNTEAFF.

The gene calls are TRBV15 and TRBJ2-2, with 10 positions matching TRBD1. The CDR3 consists of 16 residues. Trimming cost V 7 bases and J 7 bases; bases outside gene matches: 12. Germline V gene data show CDR1 as LNHNV and CDR2 as YYDKDF (reference sequence). The chain's CDR3 is CATTDPGQGFFGELFF. The CDR3 nucleotides read TGTGCCACCACCGACCCGGGACAGGGGTTCTTCGGGGAGCTGTTTTTT.